The text below deals with one TCR beta chain. The assay was immunoSEQ multiplex PCR, and TCRdb's table has in-frame clones only and misses some. The table lists 130,000 to 150,000 clones, about 79% of them singletons. Trimming took off 7 bases at V and 1 base at J, with 16 bases between the two ends. Germline V gene data show CDR1 as SGHVS and CDR2 as FNYEAQ. CDR3 length equals 15 residues. Study members were between about 18 and 100 years old and lived in over 20 US regions. Participant-given clinical history determined each cohort assignment. The data derive from a study of blood T cell repertoires in COVID-19. Study overall: Samples of COVID-19 (acute and convalescent) were obtained from the United States, Italy and Spain. Sources were T cells, B-cell-depleted T cells, or PBMCs; the material itself was cDNA or gDNA.

Input material: PBMCs or T cells enriched from blood (not recorded which). The V call is TRBV7-6, the J call TRBJ1-1; no definite D call. The sequence was collected from a man aged 50 to 59 who had recovered from COVID-19. The CDR3 sequence: CASTPVEGSNTEAFF. In DNA form, the CDR3 reads TGTGCCAGCACCCCGGTTGAGGGATCGAACACTGAAGCTTTCTTT.